A selection of T cell receptor beta chains follows, all from one sample in a study of blood T cell repertoires in COVID-19. Only in-frame clones appear in the TCRdb table, and some are missing; sequencing was by immunoSEQ multiplex PCR. The table records 350,000 to 500,000 clones, 70% to 90% of them present only once. The sequenced sample was PBMCs or T cells enriched from blood (not recorded which). These receptors were obtained from a woman aged 18 to 35 who had been exposed to COVID-19. CDR3s include the opening cysteine and the closing phenylalanine or tryptophan. D genes are given only for firm matches.

cdr3_aa cdr3_nt j_call d_call v_call
CAISETGGLNEQFF TGTGCCATCAGTGAAACGGGGGGGCTCAATGAGCAGTTCTTC TRBJ2-1 TRBD2 TRBV10-3
CASSQRTGSGNTIYF TGCGCCAGCAGCCAACGGACAGGGTCAGGAAACACCATATATTTT TRBJ1-3 TRBD1 TRBV4-1
CASSVGGGAVDTQYF TGTGCCAGCAGTGTTGGCGGGGGGGCCGTAGATACGCAGTATTTT TRBJ2-3 TRBD2 TRBV2
CASSHGQGGYEQYF TGCGCCAGCAGCCATGGACAGGGGGGCTACGAGCAGTACTTC TRBJ2-7 TRBD1 TRBV5-1
CASSLPSLTGVVYNEQFF TGTGCCAGCAGCCTGCCCTCGCTGACAGGGGTGGTCTACAATGAGCAGTTCTTC TRBJ2-1 TRBD1 TRBV28
CASSRPGQGDYGYTF TGTGCCAGCAGTCGTCCGGGACAGGGCGACTATGGCTACACCTTC TRBJ1-2 TRBD1 TRBV28
CASSLGLAGGREQFF TGTGCCAGCAGCTTAGGACTAGCGGGAGGACGGGAGCAGTTCTTC TRBJ2-1 TRBD2 TRBV7-6
CASSYRQGFNQPQHF TGTGCCAGCAGTTACCGACAGGGATTCAATCAGCCCCAGCATTTT TRBJ1-5 TRBD1 TRBV6-5
CASSPQGNTEAFF TGCGCCAGCAGCCCCCAGGGGAACACTGAAGCTTTCTTT TRBJ1-1 . TRBV10-1
CASSQEPRYSSYEQYF TGTGCCAGCAGCCAAGAACCCAGGTACAGTTCCTACGAGCAGTACTTC TRBJ2-7 . TRBV14
CASSPDRITDTQYF TGCGCCAGCAGTCCGGACAGAATCACAGATACGCAGTATTTT TRBJ2-3 . TRBV23-1
CASSSTGYRGNTEAFF TGTGCCAGCAGCTCTACCGGATACAGGGGGAACACTGAAGCTTTCTTT TRBJ1-1 TRBD1 TRBV7-2
CASSQTSGGYSYNEQFF TGTGCCAGCAGCCAAACTAGCGGGGGGTACTCCTACAATGAGCAGTTCTTC TRBJ2-1 TRBD2 TRBV4-2
CASGTGFTEAFF TGTGCCAGCGGGACAGGGTTTACTGAAGCTTTCTTT TRBJ1-1 TRBD1 TRBV2
CASRNRVGDPQETQYF TGCGCCAGCCGGAACAGGGTAGGGGACCCCCAAGAGACCCAGTACTTC TRBJ2-5 . TRBV5-1
CASSLSGMAIQYF TGTGCCAGCAGTTTGAGCGGGATGGCCATTCAGTACTTC TRBJ2-4 TRBD2 TRBV28